Presented here are 10 T cell receptor beta chains from one specimen sequenced in a study of blood T cell repertoires in COVID-19 (dated by TCRdb to the early 2020s). Libraries were constructed by the immunoSEQ multiplex PCR assay. Sourced from immuneACCESS, this table was stored by TCRdb with only in-frame sequences that have V and J called. A share of the clones is absent; for the studies checked, an unresolved V gene accounts for under half, and the remainder has no known explanation. This sample gives about 120,000 clones in total; about four fifths of them show up just once. Roughly a tenth of the sample comes from the top ten. The specimen sequenced was peripheral blood. The receptors here all came from a human donor in a cohort sampled during active COVID-19.

For the CDR3, the DNA is TGTGCCAGCAGTCCAGGGGGGATCGATGAAAAACTGTTTTTT. Its translation: CASSPGGIDEKLFF. The V and J genes are TRBV28 and TRBJ1-4; TRBD1 aligns across 7 bases. V trimming: 5 bases; J trimming: 6 bases; junction bases outside the gene matches: 6. The CDR3 extends over 14 amino acids. Germline CDR1 reads MDHEN; CDR2 reads SYDVKM.

The chain links TRBV24-1 to TRBJ2-3; TRBD1 might be the D (6 bases). V dropped 4 bases and J dropped 2 bases, with 21 bases sitting between them. Per the germline V gene, CDR1 is KGHDR and CDR2 is SFDVKD. The CDR3 runs 18 residues. DNA for the CDR3: TGTGCCACCAGTGACCCCAATAGACAGGTTCCCCTCACAGATACGCAGTATTTT. Its protein is CATSDPNRQVPLTDTQYF.

The gene calls are TRBV27 and TRBJ2-5; TRBD2 matches 10 bases. Germline CDR1 is MNHEY and CDR2 is SMNVEV (reference sequence). The CDR3 is 14 residues long. The V segment lost 8 bases and the J segment 3 bases; nucleotides outside the gene matches: 6. The CDR3 region has the DNA TGTGCCAGCCGCCGGCTAGCGGGAGAAGAGACCCAGTACTTC. Translation gives CASRRLAGEETQYF.

The V and J genes are TRBV11-2 and TRBJ1-1; tentative D call: TRBD1 (6 bases). The V gene's germline CDR1 is SGHAT and CDR2 FQNNGV. The CDR3 runs to 15 residues. Trimming took 2 bases from V and 1 from J, leaving 11 bases between them. CDR3 residues: CASSLRGQTNTEAFF. CDR3 DNA: TGTGCCAGCAGCTTACGCGGACAGACGAACACTGAAGCTTTCTTT.

The chain employs TRBV27 and TRBJ2-7; 10 nucleotides agree with TRBD2. Germline values: CDR1 MNHEY, CDR2 SMNVEV (reference sequence). There are 14 residues in the CDR3. V dropped 6 bases and J dropped 2; count of bases not matched to a gene: 4. The CDR3 is CASRPSGRAYEQYF. The CDR3 region has the DNA TGTGCCAGCAGACCAAGCGGGAGGGCCTACGAGCAGTACTTC.

This clone was seen a few times. V and J are TRBV9 and TRBJ2-2, with D maybe TRBD1 (8 bases). Germline CDR1 is SGDLS and CDR2 is YYNGEE. Trimming took off 4 bases at V and 5 bases at J, with 15 bases between the two ends. The CDR3 length is 15 residues. The CDR3 DNA follows: TGTGCCAGCAGCCGTGACAGGGGAGGGACCGGGGAGCTGTTTTTT. Translation gives CASSRDRGGTGELFF.

The chain couples TRBV28 to TRBJ1-2; a possible D gene is TRBD1 (6 bases). This CDR3 spans 15 amino acids. Germline CDR1 reads MDHEN; CDR2 reads SYDVKM. V lost 4 bases and J lost 0, with 12 bases in between. CDR3 in DNA: TGTGCCAGCAGTTGGGGCAGGGGAGCTAACTATGGCTACACCTTC. Protein product: CASSWGRGANYGYTF.

V usage is TRBV12-3 or TRBV12-4 and J usage is TRBJ2-7; a weak D match, TRBD1 (5 bases). Between the trimmed V and J ends, which lost 3 bases and 2 bases, there was a span of 8 bases. This CDR3 region has 13 residues. CDR3 protein: CASSLARAYEQYF. CDR3 sequence (DNA): TGTGCCAGCAGTTTGGCCAGGGCCTACGAGCAGTACTTC.

The J gene is TRBJ1-5, the V gene TRBV6-2 or TRBV6-3; D possibly corresponds to TRBD1 (6 bases). The CDR3 sequence is 15 residues long. Germline V CDR1 and CDR2: MNHEY, SVGEGT. The V end was cut by 7 bases, the J end by 4 bases, with 17 bases between. CDR3 coding DNA: TGTGCCAGCACCCCTACCTTGCAGGGGAATCAGCCCCAGCATTTT. Protein sequence: CASTPTLQGNQPQHF.

Here the CDR3 reads CASSLASGQGCMNTEAFF. CDR3 sequence (DNA): TGTGCCAGCAGCTTGGCCTCCGGGCAGGGGTGTATGAACACTGAAGCTTTCTTT. The rearrangement uses TRBV5-7 and TRBJ1-1; D possibly corresponds to TRBD1 (6 bases). TRBV5-7 is an ORF; its function is uncertain. The CDR3 has 18 amino acids. Trimming stripped 0 bases from V and 0 bases from J, with 18 bases between.